The 16 T cell receptor beta chains reported below all come from one sample, sequenced in a study of cytomegalovirus exposure and HLA in healthy donors. Primers: 60 Vbeta forward and 13 Jbeta reverse. This table comes from immunoSEQ multiplex PCR, and its TCRdb copy is limited to in-frame clones, with some not included. Of around 130,000 clones listed, about 82% are singletons. The sample consisted of PBMCs. The receptors here all came from a boy younger than 18 in good health and CMV-seronegative.

The chain is built from TRBV5-5 and TRBJ2-7, with 8 bases lining up with TRBD2. Germline V gene sequence: CDR1 SGHKS, CDR2 YYEKEE (reference sequence). This CDR3 has 16 residues. The ends lost 0 bases at V and 3 bases at J; junction bases unmatched: 8. CDR3: CASSLVGSSGYYEQYF. Written as DNA, the CDR3 is TGTGCCAGCAGCTTGGTGGGCTCTAGCGGGTACTACGAGCAGTACTTC.

The V call is TRBV13, the J call TRBJ2-1; a possible D gene is TRBD1 (6 bases). Per germline, CDR1 PRHDT and CDR2 FYEKMQ (reference sequence). Trimming removed 5 bases at V and 4 bases at J, with 18 bases between. This CDR3 spans 16 amino acids. CDR3 in DNA: TGTGCCAGCAGCCCGAGTTCGTACAGGGATTACAATGAGCAGTTCTTC. This translates into CASSPSSYRDYNEQFF.

The gene calls are TRBV5-1 and TRBJ2-3; D is possibly TRBD1 (6 bases). Germline V gene data show CDR1 as SGHRS and CDR2 as YFSETQ. This CDR3 comprises 14 residues. Trimming removed 3 bases at V and 2 bases at J, with 10 bases between. CDR3 coding DNA: TGCGCCAGCAGCTCCGGACAGCACACAGATACGCAGTATTTT. Translating gives CASSSGQHTDTQYF.

This clone appeared once. The rearrangement uses TRBV15 and TRBJ2-6; 7 bases are shared with TRBD1. Germline assignment: CDR1 LNHNV and CDR2 YYDKDF (reference sequence). Trimming took 4 bases from V and 0 from J; bases not matched to a gene: 6. This CDR3 comprises 17 residues. The CDR3 here is CATSTGQASSGANVLTF. DNA of the CDR3: TGTGCCACCAGCACTGGACAGGCGAGCTCTGGGGCCAACGTCCTGACTTTC. Full variable domain (rest looked up from reference TRBV15 and TRBJ2-6): DAMVIQNPRYQVTQFGKPVTLSCSQTLNHNVMYWYQQKSSQAPKLLFHYYDKDFNNEADTPDNFQSRRPNTSFCFLDIRSPGLGDTAMYLCATSTGQASSGANVLTFGAGSRLTVL.

The chain couples TRBV4-3 to TRBJ2-7; 7 nucleotides agree with TRBD2. The length of the CDR3 is 16 residues. V lost 1 base, J lost 5 bases, and 11 bases stayed unmatched. Germline lookup yields CDR1 LGHNA and CDR2 YSLEER. As DNA, the CDR3 is TGCGCCAGCAGCCAAGGTTCGGATAGCGGGCTCCACGAGCAGTACTTC. Translation: CASSQGSDSGLHEQYF.

The CDR3 DNA is TGTGCCAGTCGTAGCGGGGCTAGCACAGATACGCAGTATTTT. Protein: CASRSGASTDTQYF. V usage is TRBV19 and J usage is TRBJ2-3, with 8 bases that match TRBD2. The V and J ends lost 8 bases and 0 bases, in that order; junction bases with no gene match: 4. Germline assignment: CDR1 LNHDA and CDR2 SQIVND (reference sequence). This CDR3 is built from 14 residues.

This clone was picked up a small number of times. The chain couples TRBV5-1 to TRBJ1-2, with 10 bases lining up with TRBD1. J was trimmed by 10 bases and V by 3 bases; bases with no gene match: 6. The CDR3 is 13 amino acids. Germline CDR1 reads SGHRS; CDR2 reads YFSETQ. CDR3 sequence: CASSSGDRGNYTF. The CDR3 DNA is TGCGCCAGCAGCTCGGGGGACAGGGGCAACTACACCTTC.

J is TRBJ2-1 and V is TRBV6-6; D unclear. The CDR3 has 15 residues. Germline V gives CDR1 MNHNY, CDR2 SVGAGI (reference sequence). Trimming removed 5 bases at V and 12 bases at J, with 23 bases between. The chain's CDR3 is CASSPPKLDEDGQFF. For the CDR3, the DNA is TGTGCCAGCAGTCCTCCGAAACTCGATGAGGATGGGCAGTTCTTC.

The chain is built from TRBV6-1 and TRBJ2-1; TRBD1 is a possible D gene (5 bases). Trimming cost V 4 bases and J 4 bases, with 17 bases left between them. The CDR3 contains 16 residues. The germline CDR1 and CDR2 sequences are MNHNS and SASEGT. The CDR3 is CASSAVVTGAYNEQFF. The CDR3, as DNA: TGTGCCAGCAGTGCAGTTGTTACAGGCGCGTACAATGAGCAGTTCTTC.

DNA of the CDR3: TGTGCCAGCAGCTTAGGAGGTGGCTCCTACAATGAGCAGTTCTTC. This codes for CASSLGGGSYNEQFF. The gene calls are TRBV7-2 and TRBJ2-1, with unresolved D. This CDR3 region has 15 residues. Looked up from germline, CDR1 is SGHTA and CDR2 is FQGNSA. Trimming shortened V by 1 base and J by 0 bases, and 7 bases separated the two germline ends.

The chain joins TRBV27 to TRBJ2-7; perhaps TRBD2 as D (6 bases). Trimming removed 4 bases at V and 4 bases at J, with 11 bases between. Per germline, CDR1 MNHEY and CDR2 SMNVEV (reference sequence). CDR3 size: 13 residues. CDR3 in DNA: TGTGCCAGCAGTTATGTGGGGGGTTACGAGCAGTACTTC. Translating it yields CASSYVGGYEQYF.

J is TRBJ2-7 and V is TRBV28; the D is unclear. Germline CDR1 MDHEN, CDR2 SYDVKM. V lost 2 bases to trimming and J lost 3 bases, with 14 bases between them. CDR3 size: 15 residues. CDR3 nucleotides: TGTGCCAGCAGTTTAAGTTTAGTTCCGATCTACGAGCAGTACTTC. Amino acids: CASSLSLVPIYEQYF.

The genes are TRBV12-5 and TRBJ2-1; D gene ambiguous. This CDR3 has 15 residues. Per the germline V gene, CDR1 is LGHNT and CDR2 is FRNRAP. Trimming shortened V by 0 bases and J by 6 bases, and 12 bases separated the two germline ends. The CDR3 DNA follows: TGTGCTAGTGGTTTGGTAGGTGAGGTGCGCAATGAGCAGTTCTTC. This gives the protein CASGLVGEVRNEQFF.

V gene TRBV4-1 combines with J gene TRBJ2-1; 10 nucleotides agree with TRBD2. Trimming removed 2 bases from V and 8 bases from J; junction bases left unmatched: 6. Germline-derived CDR1 and CDR2 are MGHRA and YSYEKL. This CDR3 spans 15 amino acids. CDR3 protein: CASSQIGTSADEQFF. CDR3 nucleotides: TGCGCCAGCAGCCAAATCGGGACTAGCGCGGATGAGCAGTTCTTC.

The chain combines TRBV30 with TRBJ2-7; 7 bases match TRBD2. The CDR3 loop spans 13 amino acids. Germline CDR1 and CDR2: GTSNPN and SVGIG (reference sequence). V lost 8 bases and J lost 2; bases outside the gene matches: 9. The CDR3 bases are TGTGCCGGAGGACTAGAAGAGCCCTACGAGCAGTACTTC. Protein: CAGGLEEPYEQYF.

The chain carries TRBV27 and TRBJ2-7; no clear D. The CDR3 loop spans 13 amino acids. The V end lost 5 bases, the J end lost 5 bases, and 13 bases lay between the germline ends. Germline V gives CDR1 MNHEY, CDR2 SMNVEV (reference sequence). This chain's CDR3 is CASSVVPGDEQYF. CDR3 DNA: TGTGCCAGCAGTGTCGTCCCAGGCGACGAGCAGTACTTC.